This T cell receptor beta chain emerged from a study of blood T cell repertoires in COVID-19. Study as a whole: Samples came from the United States, Italy and Spain, spanning acute and convalescent COVID-19.

Recruits, aged about 18 to 100 years, lived in 24 US areas. Assignments of participants to cohorts depended upon their own reported clinical history. In the study's own analysis: It was from reference gene primer amplification that nucleated cell counts were estimated. Some clones are missing from TCRdb's copy, which holds only in-frame ones; the method was immunoSEQ multiplex PCR. The DNA gave D and trimming, while V, J and clone size come from that table. Of about 280,000 clones in the sample, roughly 85% were seen once. V shed 2 bases, J shed 7 bases, and the junction held 11 bases outside the gene matches. The CDR3 runs 17 residues. Germline V gene lookup returns CDR1 WSHSY and CDR2 SAAADI.

The clonotype comes from a woman aged 45-59 years who had recovered from COVID-19. What was sequenced was PBMCs or T cells enriched from blood (not recorded which). The chain combines TRBV10-2 with TRBJ1-6; 7 bases map to TRBD1. CDR3 coding DNA: TGCGCCAGCAGTGAGCAACGCCCCGGGACAGCGAATTCACCCCTCCACTTT. Translating it yields CASSEQRPGTANSPLHF.